This T cell receptor (beta chain) was sequenced for a study of early stage breast cancer tumors. Study as a whole: Most invasive tumors, about 80% of the 16, were ER+/PR+/HER2-. Each sample averaged roughly 10-fold read coverage.

Broader study findings: Compared with adjacent normal breast tissue, tumors showed roughly 2.5-fold greater T cell density and higher clonality.

Measured with immunoSEQ multiplex PCR; TCRdb has only the in-frame clones, and not every one. Of 12,000 to 15,000 clones in the sample, roughly 83% were seen once. V was clipped by 0 bases and J by 6 bases, with 15 bases between them. Germline assignment: CDR1 SGHRS and CDR2 YFSETQ. This CDR3 has 15 amino acids. As to this clone: What it binds is unknown.

This receptor was taken from a person aged 25 to 45 with breast cancer. This chain joins TRBV5-1 and TRBJ1-2; D unclear. The sequenced material came from normal breast tissue next to the tumor. CDR3 sequence: CASSLGLIRSHGYTF. CDR3 DNA: TGCGCCAGCAGCTTGGGACTTATCAGAAGTCATGGCTACACCTTC.